This paragraph covers one T cell receptor (beta chain) sequence. This entry comes from a study of blood T cell repertoires in COVID-19. Turning to the study itself: The United States, Italy and Spain supplied acute and convalescent COVID-19 samples. T cells, B-cell-depleted T cells, or PBMCs supplied cDNA or gDNA.

Trimming removed 2 bases from V and 1 base from J; junction bases left unmatched: 5. From germline, CDR1 is SGHVS and CDR2 FQNEAQ. The CDR3 runs to 17 residues. In the authors' methods: Amplifying reference gene primers gave estimates of nucleated cell counts. Using immunoSEQ multiplex PCR, the repertoire was profiled, and TCRdb retains in-frame clones only, with some absent. V and J calls and clone size come straight from that table; D and trimming were deduced from the DNA. The data show some 140,000 clones, approximately 78% seen once. The chain joins TRBV7-8 to TRBJ2-2; 9 positions agree with TRBD1. This receptor was taken from a man in his sixties who had recovered from COVID-19. The sequenced sample consisted of peripheral blood. Here the CDR3 reads CASSLPPGQGNTGELFF. In nucleotides, the CDR3 is TGTGCCAGCAGCTTACCCCCGGGACAGGGGAACACCGGGGAGCTGTTTTTT.